This TCR beta chain was sequenced for a study of control samples from healthy donors and cancer patients. Repertoires were generated with immunoSEQ multiplex PCR, while TCRdb's copy carries only in-frame clones and drops some. This table holds over 100,000 clones, more than 70% found once. This CDR3 has 16 residues. V trimming: 4 bases; J trimming: 4 bases; junction bases outside the gene matches: 3. Germline CDR1 and CDR2: SGHNT and YYREEE (reference sequence). The chain joins TRBV5-4 to TRBJ2-2; 14 bases are a match to TRBD2. This clonotype originated in a middle-aged man in good health. The sequenced sample was blood. The CDR3 region has the DNA TGTGCCAGCAGCCCGGGACTAGCGGGGGCCACCGGGGAGCTGTTTTTT. Its translation is CASSPGLAGATGELFF. Based on the CDR3 plus reference TRBV5-4 and TRBJ2-2, the full variable domain is ETGVTQSPTHLIKTRGQQVTLRCSSQSGHNTVSWYQQALGQGPQFIFQYYREEENGRGNFPPRFSGLQFPNYSSELNVNALELDDSALYLCASSPGLAGATGELFFGEGSRLTVL.